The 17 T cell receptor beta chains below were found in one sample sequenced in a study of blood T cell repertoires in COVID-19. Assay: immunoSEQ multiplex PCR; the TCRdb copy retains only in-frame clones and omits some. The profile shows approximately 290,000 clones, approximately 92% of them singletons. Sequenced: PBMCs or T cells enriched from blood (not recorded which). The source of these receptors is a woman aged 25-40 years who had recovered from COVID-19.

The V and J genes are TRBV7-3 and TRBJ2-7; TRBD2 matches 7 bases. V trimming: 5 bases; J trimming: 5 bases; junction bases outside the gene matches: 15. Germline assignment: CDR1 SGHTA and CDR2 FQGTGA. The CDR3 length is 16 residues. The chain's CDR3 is CASSPDTSARAHEQYF. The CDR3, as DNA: TGTGCCAGCAGCCCTGACACTAGCGCGAGAGCCCACGAGCAGTACTTC.

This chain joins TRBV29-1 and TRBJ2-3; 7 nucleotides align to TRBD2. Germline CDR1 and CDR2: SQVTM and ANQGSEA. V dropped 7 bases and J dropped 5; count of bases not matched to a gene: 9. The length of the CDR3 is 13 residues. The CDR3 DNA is TGCAGCGCCGCACCGAGCGGGATAGATACGCAGTATTTT. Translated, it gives CSAAPSGIDTQYF.

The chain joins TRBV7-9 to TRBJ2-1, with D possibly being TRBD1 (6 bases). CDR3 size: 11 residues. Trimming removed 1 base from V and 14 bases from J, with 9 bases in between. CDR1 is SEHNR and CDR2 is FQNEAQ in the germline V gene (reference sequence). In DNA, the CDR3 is TGTGCCAGCAGCTTAGGAGACAGGAAGTTCTTC. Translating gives CASSLGDRKFF.

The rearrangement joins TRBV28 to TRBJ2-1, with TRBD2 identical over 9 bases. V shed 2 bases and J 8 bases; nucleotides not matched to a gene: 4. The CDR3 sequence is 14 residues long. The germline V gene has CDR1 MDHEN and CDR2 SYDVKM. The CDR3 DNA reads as TGTGCCAGCAGTTTAGTAGCGGGAGCTTATGAGCAGTTCTTC. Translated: CASSLVAGAYEQFF.

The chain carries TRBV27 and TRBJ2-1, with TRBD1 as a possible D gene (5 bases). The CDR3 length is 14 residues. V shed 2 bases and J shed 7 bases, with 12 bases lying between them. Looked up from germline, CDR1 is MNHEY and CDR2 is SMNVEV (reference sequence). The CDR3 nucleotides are TGTGCCAGCAGTTTAATAACAGGATATAATGAGCAGTTCTTC. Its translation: CASSLITGYNEQFF.

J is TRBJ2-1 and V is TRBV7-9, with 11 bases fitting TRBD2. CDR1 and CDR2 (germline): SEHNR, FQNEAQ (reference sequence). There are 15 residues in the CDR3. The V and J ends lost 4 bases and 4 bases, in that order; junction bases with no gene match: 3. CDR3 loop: CASSWRLAGYNEQFF. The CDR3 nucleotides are TGTGCCAGCAGCTGGAGACTAGCGGGGTACAATGAGCAGTTCTTC.

This CDR3 reads CASSYDRVDSNQPQHF. CDR3 nucleotides: TGTGCCAGCAGCTACGACAGGGTGGATAGCAATCAGCCCCAGCATTTT. V usage is TRBV28 and J usage is TRBJ1-5; 7 nucleotides align to TRBD1. The germline gives CDR1 MDHEN, CDR2 SYDVKM. The CDR3 runs 16 residues. Trimming cost V 6 bases and J 0 bases; bases outside gene matches: 8.

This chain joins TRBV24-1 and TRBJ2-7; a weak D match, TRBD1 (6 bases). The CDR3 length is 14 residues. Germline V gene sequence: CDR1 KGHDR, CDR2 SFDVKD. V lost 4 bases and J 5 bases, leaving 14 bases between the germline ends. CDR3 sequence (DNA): TGTGCCACCAGTGAGAACAGGGTCCCCCACGAGCAGTACTTC. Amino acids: CATSENRVPHEQYF.

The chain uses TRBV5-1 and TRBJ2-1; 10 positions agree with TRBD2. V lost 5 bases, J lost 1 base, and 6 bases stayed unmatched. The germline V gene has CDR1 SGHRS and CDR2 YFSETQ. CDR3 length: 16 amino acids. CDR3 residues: CASRASGGLSYNEQFF. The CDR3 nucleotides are TGCGCCAGCAGAGCTAGCGGGGGCCTATCCTACAATGAGCAGTTCTTC.

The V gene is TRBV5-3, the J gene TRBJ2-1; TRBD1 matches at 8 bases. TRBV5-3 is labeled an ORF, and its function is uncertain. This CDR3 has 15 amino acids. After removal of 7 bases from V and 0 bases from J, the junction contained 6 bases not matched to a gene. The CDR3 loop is CARPPGGTSYNEQFF. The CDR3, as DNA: TGTGCCAGACCTCCAGGGGGCACCTCCTACAATGAGCAGTTCTTC.

The CDR3 loop is CASSLGGGGRETQYF. The DNA of the CDR3 is TGTGCCAGCAGTTTAGGAGGCGGGGGAAGGGAGACCCAGTACTTC. The rearrangement links TRBV28 to TRBJ2-5; 7 bases line up with TRBD2. This CDR3 comprises 15 residues. Per the germline V gene, CDR1 is MDHEN and CDR2 is SYDVKM. The ends lost 2 bases at V and 5 bases at J; junction bases unmatched: 8. Together with reference TRBV28 and TRBJ2-5, the CDR3 gives the full variable domain: DVKVTQSSRYLVKRTGEKVFLECVQDMDHENMFWYRQDPGLGLRLIYFSYDVKMKEKGDIPEGYSVSREKKERFSLILESASTNQTSMYLCASSLGGGGRETQYFGPGTRLLVL.

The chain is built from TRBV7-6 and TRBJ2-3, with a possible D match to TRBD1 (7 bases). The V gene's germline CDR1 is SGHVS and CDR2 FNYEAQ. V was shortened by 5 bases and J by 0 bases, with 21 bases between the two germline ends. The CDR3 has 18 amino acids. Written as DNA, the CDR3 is TGTGCCAGCAGCCATACGTCAGGGGGAGGATATAGCACAGATACGCAGTATTTT. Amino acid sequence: CASSHTSGGGYSTDTQYF.

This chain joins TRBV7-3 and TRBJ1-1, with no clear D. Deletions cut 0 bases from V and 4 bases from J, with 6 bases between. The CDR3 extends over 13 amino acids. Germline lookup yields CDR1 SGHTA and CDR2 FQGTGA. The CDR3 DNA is TGTGCCAGCAGCTTAACAGAGAGCACTGAAGCTTTCTTT. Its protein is CASSLTESTEAFF.

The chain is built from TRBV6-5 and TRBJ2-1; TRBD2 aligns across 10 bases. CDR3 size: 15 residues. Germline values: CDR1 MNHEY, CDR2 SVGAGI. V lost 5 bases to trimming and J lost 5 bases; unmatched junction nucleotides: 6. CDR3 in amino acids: CASSKREGPNNEQFF. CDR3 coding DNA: TGTGCCAGCAGTAAGCGGGAGGGCCCGAACAATGAGCAGTTCTTC.

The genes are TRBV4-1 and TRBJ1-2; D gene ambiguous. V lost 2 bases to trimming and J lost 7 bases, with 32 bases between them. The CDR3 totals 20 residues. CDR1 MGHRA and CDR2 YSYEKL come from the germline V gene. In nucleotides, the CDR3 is TGCGCCAGCAGCCAAAGCGGACGGCAGTCAGAAGCAAGGTCGTTCTTTGGCTACACCTTC. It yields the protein CASSQSGRQSEARSFFGYTF.

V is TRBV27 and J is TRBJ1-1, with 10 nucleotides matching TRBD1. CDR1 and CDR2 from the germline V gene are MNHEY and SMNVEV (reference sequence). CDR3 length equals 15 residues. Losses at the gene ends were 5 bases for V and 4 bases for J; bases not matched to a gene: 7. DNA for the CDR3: TGTGCCAGCAGTAAGCCCCGGACAGGGGGCACTGAAGCTTTCTTT. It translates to CASSKPRTGGTEAFF.

The CDR3 sequence: CASSLGLAGQETQYF. The CDR3 region has the DNA TGTGCCAGCAGCCTAGGACTAGCGGGGCAAGAGACCCAGTACTTC. J is TRBJ2-5 and V is TRBV7-2; 12 bases agree with TRBD2. The CDR3 has 15 amino acids. After removal of 5 bases from V and 2 bases from J, the junction contained 3 bases not matched to a gene. Per the germline V gene, CDR1 is SGHTA and CDR2 is FQGNSA.